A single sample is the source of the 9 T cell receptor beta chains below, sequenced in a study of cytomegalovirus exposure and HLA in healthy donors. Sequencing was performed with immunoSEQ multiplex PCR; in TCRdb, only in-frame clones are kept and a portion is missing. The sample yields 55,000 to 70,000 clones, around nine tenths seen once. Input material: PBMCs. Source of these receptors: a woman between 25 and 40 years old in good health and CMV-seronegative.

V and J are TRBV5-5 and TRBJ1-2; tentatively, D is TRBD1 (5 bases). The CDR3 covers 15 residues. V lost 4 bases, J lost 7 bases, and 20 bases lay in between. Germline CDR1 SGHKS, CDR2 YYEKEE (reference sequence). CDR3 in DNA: TGTGCCAGCAGCACCAAACGGGGGAGGAGTGGTGGCTACACCTTC. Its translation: CASSTKRGRSGGYTF. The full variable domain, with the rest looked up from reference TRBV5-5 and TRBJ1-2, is DAGVTQSPTHLIKTRGQQVTLRCSPISGHKSVSWYQQVLGQGPQFIFQYYEKEERGRGNFPDRFSARQFPNYSSELNVNALLLGDSALYLCASSTKRGRSGGYTFGSGTRLTVV.

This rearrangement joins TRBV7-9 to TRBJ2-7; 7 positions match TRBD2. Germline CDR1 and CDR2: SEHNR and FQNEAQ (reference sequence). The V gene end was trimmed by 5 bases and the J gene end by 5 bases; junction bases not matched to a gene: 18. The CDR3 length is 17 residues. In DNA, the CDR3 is TGTGCCAGCAGCGGACTAAAGGCGGGAGCTGTAGTCGACGAGCAGTACTTC. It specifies CASSGLKAGAVVDEQYF.

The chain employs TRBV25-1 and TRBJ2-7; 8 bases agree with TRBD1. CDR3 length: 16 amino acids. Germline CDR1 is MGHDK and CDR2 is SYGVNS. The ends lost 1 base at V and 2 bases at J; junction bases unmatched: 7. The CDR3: CASSEFGAQGAYEQYF. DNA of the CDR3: TGTGCCAGCAGTGAATTTGGGGCACAGGGGGCCTACGAGCAGTACTTC.

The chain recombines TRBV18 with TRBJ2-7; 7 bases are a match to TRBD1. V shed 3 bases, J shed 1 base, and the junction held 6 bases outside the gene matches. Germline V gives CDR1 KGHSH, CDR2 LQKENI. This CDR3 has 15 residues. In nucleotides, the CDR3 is TGTGCCAGCTCACCGTCAGGACAGGCGTCCTACGAGCAGTACTTC. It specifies CASSPSGQASYEQYF.

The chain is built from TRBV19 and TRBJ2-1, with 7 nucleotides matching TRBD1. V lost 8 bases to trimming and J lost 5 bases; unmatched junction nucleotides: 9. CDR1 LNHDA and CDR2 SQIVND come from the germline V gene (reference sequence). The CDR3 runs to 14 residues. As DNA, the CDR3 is TGTGCCAGTGCCCCCGGGACAGTTAACAATGAGCAGTTCTTC. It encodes CASAPGTVNNEQFF.

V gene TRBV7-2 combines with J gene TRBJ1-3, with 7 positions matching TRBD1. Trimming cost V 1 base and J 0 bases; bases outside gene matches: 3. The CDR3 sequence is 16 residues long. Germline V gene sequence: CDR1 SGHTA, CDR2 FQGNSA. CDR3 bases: TGTGCCAGCAGCTTAGACCCAGGGGGCTCTGGAAACACCATATATTTT. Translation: CASSLDPGGSGNTIYF.

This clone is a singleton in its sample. The CDR3 loop reads CASSYARGSYEQYF. As DNA, the CDR3 is TGTGCCAGCAGTTACGCTCGAGGGTCCTACGAGCAGTACTTC. The chain uses TRBV6-5 and TRBJ2-7, with D perhaps TRBD2 (5 bases). There are 14 residues in the CDR3. Germline V gives CDR1 MNHEY, CDR2 SVGAGI. Trimming stripped 2 bases from V and 1 base from J, with 9 bases between.

In DNA form, the CDR3 reads TGTGCCAGCTCGCCCTCCACGATAACCTATCTAGAAGCTTTCTTT. Its protein product is CASSPSTITYLEAFF. This chain uses TRBV18 with TRBJ1-1; D is unresolved. V shed 6 bases and J shed 8 bases, with 22 bases lying between them. The length of the CDR3 is 15 residues. Germline-derived CDR1 and CDR2 are KGHSH and LQKENI.

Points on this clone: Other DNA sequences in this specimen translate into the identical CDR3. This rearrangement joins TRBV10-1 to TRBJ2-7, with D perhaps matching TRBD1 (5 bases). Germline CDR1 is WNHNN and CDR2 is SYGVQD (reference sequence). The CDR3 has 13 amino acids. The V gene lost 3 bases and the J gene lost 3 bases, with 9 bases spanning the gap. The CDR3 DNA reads TGCGCCAGCAGTGAAGGGGAAAGCTACGAGCAGTACTTC. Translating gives CASSEGESYEQYF.